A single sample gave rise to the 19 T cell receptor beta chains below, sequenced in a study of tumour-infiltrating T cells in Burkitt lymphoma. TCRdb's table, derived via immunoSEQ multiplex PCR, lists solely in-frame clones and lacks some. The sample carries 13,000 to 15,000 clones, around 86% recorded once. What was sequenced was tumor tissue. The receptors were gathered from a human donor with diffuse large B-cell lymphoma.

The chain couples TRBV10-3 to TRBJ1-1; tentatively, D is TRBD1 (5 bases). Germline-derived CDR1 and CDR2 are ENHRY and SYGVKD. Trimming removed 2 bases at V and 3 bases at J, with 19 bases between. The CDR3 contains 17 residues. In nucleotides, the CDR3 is TGTGCCATCAGTGAGAGTTTAGGTCAACGGGGGTACACTGAAGCTTTCTTT. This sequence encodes CAISESLGQRGYTEAFF.

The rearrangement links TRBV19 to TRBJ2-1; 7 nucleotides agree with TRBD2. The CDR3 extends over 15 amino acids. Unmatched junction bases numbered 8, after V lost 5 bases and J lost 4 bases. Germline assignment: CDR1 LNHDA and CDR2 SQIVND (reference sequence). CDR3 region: CASSLAGNYYNEQFF. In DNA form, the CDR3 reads TGTGCCAGTAGTTTAGCGGGCAACTATTACAATGAGCAGTTCTTC.

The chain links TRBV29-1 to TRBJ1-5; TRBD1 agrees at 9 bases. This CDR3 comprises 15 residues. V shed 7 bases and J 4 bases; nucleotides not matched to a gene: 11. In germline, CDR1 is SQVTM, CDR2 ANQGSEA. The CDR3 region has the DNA TGCAGCGCCTTAGCCGGGACAGGGCTTAATCAGCCCCAGCATTTT. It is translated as CSALAGTGLNQPQHF. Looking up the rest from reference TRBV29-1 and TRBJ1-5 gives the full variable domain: SAVISQKPSRDICQRGTSLTIQCQVDSQVTMMFWYRQQPGQSLTLIATANQGSEATYESGFVIDKFPISRPNLTFSTLTVSNMSPEDSSIYLCSALAGTGLNQPQHFGDGTRLSIL.

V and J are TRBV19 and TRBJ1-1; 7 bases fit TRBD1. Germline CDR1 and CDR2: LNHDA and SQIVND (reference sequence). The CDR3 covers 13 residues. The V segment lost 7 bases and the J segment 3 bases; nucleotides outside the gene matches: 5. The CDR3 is CASTQTGYTEAFF. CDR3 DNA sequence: TGTGCCAGTACCCAGACAGGGTACACTGAAGCTTTCTTT.

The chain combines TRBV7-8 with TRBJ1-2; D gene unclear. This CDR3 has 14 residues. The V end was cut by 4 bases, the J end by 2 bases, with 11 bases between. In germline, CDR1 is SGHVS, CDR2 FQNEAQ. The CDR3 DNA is TGTGCCAGCAGCTCCTCCCGGGCCAACTATGGCTACACCTTC. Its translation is CASSSSRANYGYTF.

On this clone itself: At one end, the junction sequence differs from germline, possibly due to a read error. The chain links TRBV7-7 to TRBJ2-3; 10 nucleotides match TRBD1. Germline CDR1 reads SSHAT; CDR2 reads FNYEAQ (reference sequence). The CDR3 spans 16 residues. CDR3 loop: CASSLGVGTGADTQYF. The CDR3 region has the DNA TGTGCTAGCAGCTTAGGGGTCGGGACAGGGGCAGATACGCAGTATTTT.

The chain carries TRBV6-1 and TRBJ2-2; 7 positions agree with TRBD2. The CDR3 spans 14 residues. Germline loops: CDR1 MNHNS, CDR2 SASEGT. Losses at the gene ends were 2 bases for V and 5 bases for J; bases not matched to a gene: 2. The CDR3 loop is CASSESSGTGELFF. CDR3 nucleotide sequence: TGTGCCAGCAGTGAAAGTAGCGGGACCGGGGAGCTGTTTTTT.

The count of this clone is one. The CDR3 here is CAITVAGAGDNEQFF. DNA of the CDR3: TGTGCCATCACTGTAGCGGGAGCGGGAGACAATGAGCAGTTCTTC. The chain recombines TRBV10-3 with TRBJ2-1; TRBD2 aligns across 9 bases. V lost 7 bases, J lost 5 bases, and 9 bases stayed unmatched. In germline, CDR1 is ENHRY, CDR2 SYGVKD. The CDR3 is made up of 15 amino acids.

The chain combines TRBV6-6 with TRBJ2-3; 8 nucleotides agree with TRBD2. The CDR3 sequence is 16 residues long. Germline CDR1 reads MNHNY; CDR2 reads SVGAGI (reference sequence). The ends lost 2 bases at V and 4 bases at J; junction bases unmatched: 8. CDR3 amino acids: CASSYPVAGGPDTQYF. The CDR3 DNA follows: TGTGCCAGCAGTTACCCAGTGGCGGGAGGACCAGATACGCAGTATTTT.

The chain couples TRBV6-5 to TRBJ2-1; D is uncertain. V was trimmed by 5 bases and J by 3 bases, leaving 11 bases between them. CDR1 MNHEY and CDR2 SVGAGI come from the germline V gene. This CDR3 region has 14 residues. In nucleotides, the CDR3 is TGTGCCAGCAGTCCTCTGGTTCGCTACAATGAGCAGTTCTTC. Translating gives CASSPLVRYNEQFF.

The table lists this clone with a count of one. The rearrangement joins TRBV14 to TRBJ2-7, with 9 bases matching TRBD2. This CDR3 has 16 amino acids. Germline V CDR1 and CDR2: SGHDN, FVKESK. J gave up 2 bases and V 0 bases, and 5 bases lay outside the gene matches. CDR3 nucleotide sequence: TGTGCCAGCAGCCAAGATATAGCGGGAGAAGCCTACGAGCAGTACTTC. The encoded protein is CASSQDIAGEAYEQYF.

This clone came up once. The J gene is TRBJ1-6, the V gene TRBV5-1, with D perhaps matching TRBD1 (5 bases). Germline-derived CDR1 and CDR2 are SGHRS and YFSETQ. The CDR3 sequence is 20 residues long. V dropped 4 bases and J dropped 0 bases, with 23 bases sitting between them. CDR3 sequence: CASSPLPIGTASSYNSPLHF. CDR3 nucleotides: TGCGCCAGCAGCCCTCTCCCTATCGGGACGGCAAGCTCCTATAATTCACCCCTCCACTTT.

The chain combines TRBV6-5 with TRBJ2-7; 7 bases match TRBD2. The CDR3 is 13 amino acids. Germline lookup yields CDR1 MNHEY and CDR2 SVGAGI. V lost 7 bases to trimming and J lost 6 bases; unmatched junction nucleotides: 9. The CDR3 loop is CASIQGPGGEQYF. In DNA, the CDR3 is TGTGCCAGCATTCAGGGCCCGGGGGGCGAGCAGTACTTC.

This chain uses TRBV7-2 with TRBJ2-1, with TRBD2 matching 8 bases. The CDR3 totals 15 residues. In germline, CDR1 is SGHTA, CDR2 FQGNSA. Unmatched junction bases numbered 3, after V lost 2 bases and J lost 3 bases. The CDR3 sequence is CASSLLAGGYNEQFF. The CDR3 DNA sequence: TGTGCCAGCAGCTTACTAGCGGGTGGCTACAATGAGCAGTTCTTC.

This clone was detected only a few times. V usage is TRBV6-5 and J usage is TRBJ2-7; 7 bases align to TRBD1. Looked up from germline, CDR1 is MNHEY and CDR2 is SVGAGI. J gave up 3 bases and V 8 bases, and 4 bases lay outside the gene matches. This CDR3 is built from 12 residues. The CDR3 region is CASGQEYYEQYF. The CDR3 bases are TGTGCCAGCGGACAGGAATACTACGAGCAGTACTTC.

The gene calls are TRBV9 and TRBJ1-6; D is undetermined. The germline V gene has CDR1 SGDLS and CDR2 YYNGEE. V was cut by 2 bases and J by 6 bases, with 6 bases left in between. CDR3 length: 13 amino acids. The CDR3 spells CASSVTSNSPLHF. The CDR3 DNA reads TGTGCCAGCAGCGTTACCAGTAATTCACCCCTCCACTTT.

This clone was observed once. CDR3 sequence reads: CASSLAGVDEAFF. Here the CDR3 DNA reads TGTGCCAGCAGTTTAGCAGGGGTCGATGAAGCTTTCTTT. This chain connects TRBV27 to TRBJ1-1; D perhaps matches TRBD1 (6 bases). The germline V and J ends were trimmed by 2 bases and 7 bases, with 11 bases remaining between them. The length of the CDR3 is 13 residues. The germline V gene has CDR1 MNHEY and CDR2 SMNVEV (reference sequence).

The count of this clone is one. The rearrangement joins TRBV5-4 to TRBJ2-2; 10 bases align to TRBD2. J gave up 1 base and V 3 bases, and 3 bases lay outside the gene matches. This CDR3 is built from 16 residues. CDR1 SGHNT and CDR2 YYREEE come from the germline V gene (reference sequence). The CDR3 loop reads CASSSWTSGNTGELFF. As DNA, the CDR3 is TGTGCCAGCAGCTCCTGGACTAGCGGGAACACCGGGGAGCTGTTTTTT.

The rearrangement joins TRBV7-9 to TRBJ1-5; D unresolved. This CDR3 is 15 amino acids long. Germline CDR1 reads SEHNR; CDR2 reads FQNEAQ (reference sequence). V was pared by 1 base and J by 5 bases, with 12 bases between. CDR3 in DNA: TGTGCCAGCAGCTTAGAACGGGAGGCGGATCAGCCCCAGCATTTT. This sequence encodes CASSLEREADQPQHF.